What follows are 8 T cell receptor beta chains derived from one specimen sequenced in a study of HIV-infected children after antiretroviral therapy interruption. The treatment here: PENTA 11 planned treatment interruption arm or continuous ART arm. Unique molecular identifiers were included in an RNA-based 3' RACE TCR library. TCRdb passed the 3' RACE reads through MiXCR, listing each CDR3 protein once. Of about 89,000 distinct CDR3 sequences detected, about 7% appear once; the ten largest clones hold 0.85% to 1.3%. The specimen was CD45RA+ CD4+ T cells from PBMCs, pooled from several time points, collected from a donor given antiretroviral therapy, either interrupted or continuous. Subset specified: naive CD4+ CD45RA+ CD45RO- T cells. The source of these receptors is a pool of human donors with HIV.

This clonotype was observed at least ten times. The chain combines TRBV5-1 with TRBJ2-3; D unclear. Germline CDR1 is SGHRS and CDR2 is YFSETQ. V shed 5 bases and J shed 2 bases, with 9 bases lying between them. The CDR3 contains 13 residues. The CDR3 region has the DNA TGCGCCAGCAGACAGCCCCTCACAGATACGCAGTATTTT. Translating it yields CASRQPLTDTQYF.

This clonotype was recorded at least ten times. In nucleotides, the CDR3 is TGTGCCAGCAGCCCCCAGGGAAGGAGGGGGGCTGAAGCTTTCTTT. Translating it yields CASSPQGRRGAEAFF. J is TRBJ1-1 and V is TRBV14; possibly TRBD1 for D (6 bases). Trimming took off 4 bases at V and 6 bases at J, with 18 bases between the two ends. The CDR3 length is 15 residues. Germline V CDR1 and CDR2: SGHDN, FVKESK.

The sample holds many counts of this clonotype. V and J are TRBV27 and TRBJ1-3; D gene uncertain. CDR1 and CDR2 (germline): MNHEY, SMNVEV (reference sequence). The germline V and J ends were trimmed by 2 bases and 4 bases, with 9 bases remaining between them. This CDR3 region has 14 residues. The CDR3 loop is CASSLNRAGNTIYF. In nucleotides, the CDR3 is TGTGCCAGCAGTTTAAATAGGGCGGGAAACACCATATATTTT.

This clonotype was counted ten times or more. The chain links TRBV29-1 to TRBJ2-2; D is tentatively TRBD1 or TRBD2 (5 bases each). V lost 3 bases to trimming and J lost 2 bases, with 10 bases between them. The CDR3 covers 14 residues. CDR1 and CDR2 from the germline V gene are SQVTM and ANQGSEA. CDR3 protein: CSVDGRDNTGELFF. The CDR3 region has the DNA TGCAGCGTTGATGGAAGGGACAACACCGGGGAGCTGTTTTTT.

Many counts were recorded for this clonotype. The J gene is TRBJ1-2, the V gene TRBV27; D gene uncertain. The V and J ends lost 4 bases and 2 bases respectively, with 8 bases between them. This CDR3 has 13 residues. Germline V gene lookup returns CDR1 MNHEY and CDR2 SMNVEV (reference sequence). The CDR3 protein is CASSYTANYGYTF. CDR3 DNA: TGTGCCAGCAGTTATACGGCAAACTATGGCTACACCTTC.

There are many counts of this clonotype. At one end the junction does not follow the germline gene, possibly because of a read error. V and J are TRBV20-1 and TRBJ2-3, with 10 bases lining up with TRBD2. CDR3 length: 14 residues. CDR1 is DFQATT and CDR2 is SNEGSKA in the germline V gene (reference sequence). Written as DNA, the CDR3 is TGCATTGCTATCTGGACTAGCGGAACAGATACGCAGTATTTT. Translating it yields CIAIWTSGTDTQYF.

This clonotype was seen repeatedly, ten times or more. The V gene is TRBV25-1, the J gene TRBJ2-7; D is ambiguous. Deletions cut 5 bases from V and 6 bases from J, with 17 bases between. The CDR3 has 14 amino acids. Germline V gives CDR1 MGHDK, CDR2 SYGVNS. As DNA, the CDR3 is TGTGCCAGCAGTTTCGGGCTTCGGGCAGTCGAGCAGTACTTC. Its protein product is CASSFGLRAVEQYF.

This clonotype was detected ten times or more. J is TRBJ1-1 and V is TRBV7-2; a weak D match, TRBD1 (6 bases). Germline V lookup: CDR1 SGHTA, CDR2 FQGNSA. The V end was cut by 0 bases, the J end by 0 bases, with 8 bases between. The CDR3 covers 15 residues. CDR3 in amino acids: CASSLAQGMNTEAFF. The CDR3 coding sequence is TGTGCCAGCAGCTTAGCGCAGGGGATGAACACTGAAGCTTTCTTT.